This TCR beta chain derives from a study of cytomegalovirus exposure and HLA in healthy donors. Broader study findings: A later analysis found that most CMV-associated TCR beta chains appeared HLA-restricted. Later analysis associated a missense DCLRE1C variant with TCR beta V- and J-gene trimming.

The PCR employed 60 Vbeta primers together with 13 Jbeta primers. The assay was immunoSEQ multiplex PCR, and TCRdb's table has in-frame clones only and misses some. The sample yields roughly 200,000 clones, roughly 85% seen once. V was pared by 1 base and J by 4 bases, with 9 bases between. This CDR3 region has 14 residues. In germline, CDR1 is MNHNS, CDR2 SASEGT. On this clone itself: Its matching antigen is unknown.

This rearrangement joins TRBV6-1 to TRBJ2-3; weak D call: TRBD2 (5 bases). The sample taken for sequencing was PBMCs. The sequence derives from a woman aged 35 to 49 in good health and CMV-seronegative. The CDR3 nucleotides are TGTGCCAGCAGTGAAGTTCCGGGGTCAGATACGCAGTATTTT. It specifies CASSEVPGSDTQYF.